The source of this TCR beta chain is a study of CD8 T cells in ankylosing spondylitis. Regarding the study as a whole: Significant enrichment of disease-linked clones was reported in matched ankylosing spondylitis synovial fluid. Several highly homologous variants formed a TCR beta motif that appeared characteristic of ankylosing spondylitis blood.

Library preparation for TCR beta used quantitative 5'-RACE with molecular barcodes. TCRdb ran MiXCR on the 5' RACE reads and lists one entry per CDR3 protein. The sample includes under 850,000 distinct CDR3 sequences, roughly 19% of them seen just once. Notes on this clonotype: No antigen is known for it.

V trimming: 0 bases; J trimming: 5 bases; junction bases outside the gene matches: 9. Germline CDR1 is DFQATT and CDR2 is SNEGSKA (reference sequence). The CDR3 has 15 residues. The chain links TRBV20-1 to TRBJ2-7; 8 bases are shared with TRBD2. This clonotype originated in a male donor with ankylosing spondylitis. The source material was blood, either unsorted or a sorted T cell fraction (not recorded which). The CDR3 sequence: CSAREIGLAIHEQYF. The CDR3 nucleotides are TGCAGTGCTAGAGAAATAGGACTAGCTATCCACGAGCAGTACTTC.